The clone carrying this TCR beta chain appeared many times. This entry is derived from a study of regulatory T cells in long-lasting Graves disease. The CDR3 is 13 residues long. CDR1 and CDR2 from the germline V gene are SGHRS and YFSETQ. V gave up 4 bases and J gave up 0 bases, with 7 bases separating them. To make TCR beta libraries, researchers used iRepertoire HTBI primers and Arm-PCR of CDR3 regions. TCRdb ran MiXCR on the multiplex PCR reads and lists one entry per CDR3 protein. The table lists roughly 440,000 distinct CDR3 sequences, about 16% of them singletons. Documented time point: newly diagnosed GD, antithyroid drugs for less than 3 months. PBMC RNA was the source of the TCR library. Under American Thyroid Association guidelines, Graves' disease was diagnosed. These data were likewise used in another study, on T cells in Graves' hyperthyroidism and ophthalmopathy. This second report adds: With the HTBI primer set, the TCR CDR3 went through a first round of RT-PCR.

The V gene is TRBV5-1, the J gene TRBJ1-1; the D is unclear. The sequencing used peripheral blood mononuclear cells (PBMCs), collected at new diagnosis, from a patient treated with antithyroid drugs. The sequence came from a woman under 30 with Graves disease. CDR3 DNA sequence: TGCGCCAGCAGCAAGAACATGAACACTGAAGCTTTCTTT. Its protein product is CASSKNMNTEAFF.